These 19 T cell receptor beta chains share one sample of origin, sequenced in a study of blood T cell repertoires in COVID-19. The repertoire was sequenced with immunoSEQ multiplex PCR; TCRdb's copy has only in-frame clones and lacks some. This table holds approximately 85,000 clones, around 87% found once. Sequencing was carried out using peripheral blood. The receptors stem from a woman in her 50s with active or convalescent COVID-19.

The chain carries TRBV21-1 and TRBJ2-3; the DNA was not compared with TRBD2, the D call given in the table. TRBV21-1 is a recognized pseudogene. The CDR3 has 17 residues. The CDR3 region is CASSTSCLSGGRDTQYF. The CDR3 nucleotides read TGTGCCAGCAGCACCTCTTGTCTTAGCGGGGGTCGGGATACGCAGTATTTT.

This chain connects TRBV21-1 to TRBJ2-3; no check of the table's D call, TRBD1, against the DNA was made. TRBV21-1 is a pseudogene segment. This CDR3 has 16 residues. The CDR3 DNA follows: TGTGCCAGCAGCAAAGGGGCAGGTTACGGTACAGATACGCAGTATTTT. This sequence encodes CASSKGAGYGTDTQYF.

The genes are TRBV7-9 and TRBJ2-7; no firm D call. Trimming stripped 0 bases from V and 4 bases from J, with 7 bases between. This CDR3 contains 13 residues. Germline loops: CDR1 SEHNR, CDR2 FQNEAQ (reference sequence). CDR3 loop: CASSLATGYEQYF. The CDR3 DNA reads TGTGCCAGCAGCTTAGCGACCGGGTACGAGCAGTACTTC.

The rearrangement joins TRBV3-1 (or the pseudogene TRBV3-2) to TRBJ1-1; TRBD1 is a possible D gene (6 bases). Germline CDR1 LGHDT, CDR2 YNNKEL (reference sequence). The CDR3 consists of 15 residues. Trimming cost V 4 bases and J 1 base, with 13 bases left between them. This CDR3 reads CASSPGTSPNTEAFF. The CDR3 nucleotides read TGTGCCAGCAGCCCGGGGACATCCCCGAACACTGAAGCTTTCTTT.

The CDR3 coding sequence is TGTGCCAGCAGCTTAGACGGGACTAGCTACAATGAGCAGTTCTTC. This translates into CASSLDGTSYNEQFF. The chain combines TRBV7-8 with TRBJ2-1; 8 bases agree with TRBD2. The CDR3 loop spans 15 amino acids. J lost 3 bases, V lost 1 base, and 2 bases had no gene match. Germline CDR1 is SGHVS and CDR2 is FQNEAQ.

There are a few counts of this clone. The J gene is TRBJ2-7, the V gene TRBV6-5, with a possible D match to TRBD1 (6 bases). The CDR3 sequence is 14 residues long. Germline values: CDR1 MNHEY, CDR2 SVGAGI. V lost 2 bases and J lost 1, with 9 bases in between. The CDR3 spells CASSYEGTSYEQYF. The CDR3 bases are TGTGCCAGCAGTTACGAGGGGACATCCTACGAGCAGTACTTC.

The chain carries TRBV7-7 and TRBJ2-1; a possible D gene is TRBD1 (5 bases). Germline values: CDR1 SSHAT, CDR2 FNYEAQ (reference sequence). This CDR3 is 10 amino acids long. Trimming left V 5 bases short and J 15 bases short, with 11 bases between. The CDR3 DNA reads as TGTGCCAGCAGCGCAGGGTGGGGGTTCTTC. The encoded protein is CASSAGWGFF.

V is TRBV19 and J is TRBJ2-1, with 10 bases aligning to TRBD1. The germline V gene has CDR1 LNHDA and CDR2 SQIVND (reference sequence). The CDR3 runs 15 residues. The J segment lost 9 bases and the V segment lost 5 bases, leaving 10 bases of the junction unmatched. The CDR3 spells CASSLSWTGGPEQFF. In nucleotides, the CDR3 is TGTGCCAGTAGTCTGAGTTGGACAGGGGGACCTGAGCAGTTCTTC.

This sequence joins TRBV6-5 and TRBJ2-7; 9 bases map to TRBD2. CDR3 size: 15 residues. Losses at the gene ends were 7 bases for V and 4 bases for J; bases not matched to a gene: 11. Germline assignment: CDR1 MNHEY and CDR2 SVGAGI. CDR3 sequence: CASTRGPSGVYEQYF. The CDR3 bases are TGTGCCAGCACGCGGGGCCCTAGCGGGGTGTACGAGCAGTACTTC.

The V call is TRBV15, the J call TRBJ1-2; D is possibly TRBD1 (6 bases). CDR1 and CDR2 (germline): LNHNV, YYDKDF (reference sequence). The CDR3 totals 17 residues. V lost 0 bases, J lost 6 bases, and 20 bases lay in between. CDR3 protein: CATSRDWAAGAFDGYTF. CDR3 DNA sequence: TGTGCCACCAGCAGAGATTGGGCGGCAGGGGCTTTCGATGGCTACACCTTC.

The chain carries TRBV27 and TRBJ1-5; TRBD1 matches 8 bases. V lost 2 bases to trimming and J lost 5 bases; unmatched junction nucleotides: 2. CDR3 length: 14 amino acids. Germline CDR1 reads MNHEY; CDR2 reads SMNVEV (reference sequence). The CDR3 sequence: CASSLGTGYQPQHF. Written as DNA, the CDR3 is TGTGCCAGCAGTTTAGGGACAGGTTATCAGCCCCAGCATTTT.

The rearrangement joins TRBV6-5 to TRBJ2-2; TRBD1 matches 10 bases. Germline CDR1 and CDR2: MNHEY and SVGAGI. The CDR3 sequence is 14 residues long. The junction had 1 base not matched to a gene; V was cut back by 7 bases and J by 2 bases. In nucleotides, the CDR3 is TGTGCCAGCACGACAGGGGGCAACACCGGGGAGCTGTTTTTT. It translates to CASTTGGNTGELFF.

The gene calls are TRBV5-1 and TRBJ2-1; 8 positions agree with TRBD2. J gave up 7 bases and V 5 bases, and 5 bases lay outside the gene matches. CDR3 length: 13 residues. The germline gives CDR1 SGHRS, CDR2 YFSETQ. The chain's CDR3 is CASRSSGGNEQFF. CDR3 sequence (DNA): TGCGCCAGCAGATCCAGCGGGGGTAATGAGCAGTTCTTC.

The gene calls are TRBV6-5 and TRBJ1-2, with a tentative D call TRBD1 (6 bases). Trimming removed 5 bases from V and 0 bases from J, with 10 bases in between. There are 14 residues in the CDR3. Germline lookup yields CDR1 MNHEY and CDR2 SVGAGI. CDR3 region: CASSLQGTNYGYTF. The CDR3 DNA reads as TGTGCCAGCAGTCTACAGGGTACTAACTATGGCTACACCTTC.

In its sample, this clone was seen a few times. The rearrangement uses TRBV10-2 and TRBJ1-1; D is unresolved. Germline assignment: CDR1 WSHSY and CDR2 SAAADI. The CDR3 length is 13 residues. The V gene lost 4 bases and the J gene lost 2 bases, with 8 bases spanning the gap. CDR3 amino acids: CASSVGDNTEAFF. The CDR3 bases are TGCGCCAGCAGTGTAGGAGATAACACTGAAGCTTTCTTT.

The rearrangement joins TRBV6-2 or TRBV6-3 to TRBJ1-2, with D possibly TRBD1 on 6 matching bases. This CDR3 spans 14 amino acids. V gave up 2 bases and J gave up 6 bases, with 13 bases separating them. The germline CDR1 and CDR2 sequences are MNHEY and SVGEGT. The CDR3 loop reads CASSYNIQGNGYTF. CDR3 nucleotides: TGTGCCAGCAGTTACAACATCCAGGGGAATGGCTACACCTTC.

This clone was observed a handful of times. The chain has TRBV7-2 and TRBJ1-5, with 7 bases lining up with TRBD1. Per germline, CDR1 SGHTA and CDR2 FQGNSA. The V gene end was trimmed by 5 bases and the J gene end by 7 bases; junction bases not matched to a gene: 17. The CDR3 has 17 amino acids. CDR3 residues: CASSPTSGTALLQPQHF. DNA for the CDR3: TGTGCCAGCAGCCCAACCTCCGGGACAGCTTTATTGCAGCCCCAGCATTTT.

This clone has only a few counts. The chain combines TRBV30 with TRBJ2-5; D not resolved. The V gene's germline CDR1 is GTSNPN and CDR2 SVGIG (reference sequence). The CDR3 is 12 residues long. V was clipped by 3 bases and J by 1 base, with 6 bases between them. The CDR3 is CAWSPVQETQYF. The CDR3 DNA sequence: TGTGCCTGGAGCCCCGTCCAAGAGACCCAGTACTTC.

The chain links TRBV29-1 to TRBJ1-1; perhaps TRBD1 as D (5 bases). V lost 8 bases and J lost 0, with 13 bases in between. The CDR3 has 13 amino acids. Germline V gene data show CDR1 as SQVTM and CDR2 as ANQGSEA. CDR3 protein: CSTRDWVNTEAFF. CDR3 nucleotide sequence: TGCAGCACTAGGGACTGGGTGAACACTGAAGCTTTCTTT. Full variable domain (missing parts from reference TRBV29-1 and TRBJ1-1): SAVISQKPSRDICQRGTSLTIQCQVDSQVTMMFWYRQQPGQSLTLIATANQGSEATYESGFVIDKFPISRPNLTFSTLTVSNMSPEDSSIYLCSTRDWVNTEAFFGQGTRLTVV.